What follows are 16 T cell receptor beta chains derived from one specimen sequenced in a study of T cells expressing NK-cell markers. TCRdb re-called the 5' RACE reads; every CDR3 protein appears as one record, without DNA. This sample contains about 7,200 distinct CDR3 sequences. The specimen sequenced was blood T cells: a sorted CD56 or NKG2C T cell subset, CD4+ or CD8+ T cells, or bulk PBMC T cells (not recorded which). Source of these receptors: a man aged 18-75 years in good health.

The CDR3: CASSYVIYNEQFF. This chain links TRBV12-3 or TRBV12-4 with TRBJ2-1. CDR3 length equals 13 residues.

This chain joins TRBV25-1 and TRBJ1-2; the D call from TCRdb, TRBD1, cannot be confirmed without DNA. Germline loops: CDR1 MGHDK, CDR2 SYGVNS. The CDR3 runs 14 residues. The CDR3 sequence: CASSEGAGLYGYTF.

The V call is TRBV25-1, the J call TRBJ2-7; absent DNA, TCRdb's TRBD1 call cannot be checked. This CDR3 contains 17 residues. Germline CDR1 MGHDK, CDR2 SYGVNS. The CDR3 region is CASSAEGQDEETYEQYF.

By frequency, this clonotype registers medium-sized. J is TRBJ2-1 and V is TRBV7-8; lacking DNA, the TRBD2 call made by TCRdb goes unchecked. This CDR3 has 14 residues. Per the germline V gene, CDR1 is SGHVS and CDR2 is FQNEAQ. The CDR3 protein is CASSGTNSYNEQFF.

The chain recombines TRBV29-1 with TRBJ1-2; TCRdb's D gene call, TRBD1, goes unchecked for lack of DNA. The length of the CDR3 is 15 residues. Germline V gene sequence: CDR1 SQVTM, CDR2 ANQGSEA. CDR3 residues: CSVDVGQGVSYGYTF.

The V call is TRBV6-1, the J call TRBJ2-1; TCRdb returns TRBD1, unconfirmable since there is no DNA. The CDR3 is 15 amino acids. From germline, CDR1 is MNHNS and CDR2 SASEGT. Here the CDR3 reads CASSRQGQLANEQFF.

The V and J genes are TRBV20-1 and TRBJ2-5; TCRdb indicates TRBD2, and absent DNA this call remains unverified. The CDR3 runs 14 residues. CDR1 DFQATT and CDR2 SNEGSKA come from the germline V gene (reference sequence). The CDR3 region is CSARDGGGRETQYF.

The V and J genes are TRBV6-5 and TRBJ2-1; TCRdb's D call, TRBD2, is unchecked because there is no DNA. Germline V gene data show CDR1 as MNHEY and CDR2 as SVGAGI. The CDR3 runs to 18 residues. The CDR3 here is CASSLTLTAAAVGNEQFF.

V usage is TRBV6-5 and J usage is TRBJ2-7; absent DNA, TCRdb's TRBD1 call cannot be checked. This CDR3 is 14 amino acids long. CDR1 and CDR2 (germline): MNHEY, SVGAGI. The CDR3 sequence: CASSYSRDRDKQYF.

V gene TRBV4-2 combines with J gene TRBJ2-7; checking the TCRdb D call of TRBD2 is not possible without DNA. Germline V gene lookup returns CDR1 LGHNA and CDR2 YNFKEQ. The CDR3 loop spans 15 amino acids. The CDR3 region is CASSQDPSGGYEQYF.

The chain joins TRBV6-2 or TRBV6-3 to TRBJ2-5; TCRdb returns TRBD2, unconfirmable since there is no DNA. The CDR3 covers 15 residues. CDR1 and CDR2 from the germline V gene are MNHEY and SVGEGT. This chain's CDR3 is CASSATSGGSETQYF.

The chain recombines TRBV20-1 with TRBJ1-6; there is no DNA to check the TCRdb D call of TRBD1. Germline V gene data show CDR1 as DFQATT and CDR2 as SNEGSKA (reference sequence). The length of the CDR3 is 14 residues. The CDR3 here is CSASRSGVNSPLHF.

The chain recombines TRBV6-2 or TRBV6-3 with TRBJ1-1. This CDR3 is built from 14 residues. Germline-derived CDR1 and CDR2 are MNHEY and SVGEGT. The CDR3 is CASSYRRGNTEAFF.

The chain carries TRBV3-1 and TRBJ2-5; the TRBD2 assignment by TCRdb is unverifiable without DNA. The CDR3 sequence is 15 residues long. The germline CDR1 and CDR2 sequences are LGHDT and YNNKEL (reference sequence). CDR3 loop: CASSPASGGHETQYF.

This chain's CDR3 is CASSYSPGQPSYTF. The gene calls are TRBV6-5 and TRBJ1-2; TCRdb calls TRBD1, which cannot be checked without DNA. This CDR3 comprises 14 residues. Per the germline V gene, CDR1 is MNHEY and CDR2 is SVGAGI.

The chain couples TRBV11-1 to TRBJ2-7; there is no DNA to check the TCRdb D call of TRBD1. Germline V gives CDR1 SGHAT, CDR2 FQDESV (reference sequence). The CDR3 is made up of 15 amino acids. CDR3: CASSVSGGPSYEQYF.